These 15 T cell receptor beta chains came from one sample sequenced in a study of molecular identifiers for immune sequencing clone quantification. Each CDR3 protein gets one entry after TCRdb re-called the PCR reads with MiXCR. The table has around 100,000 distinct CDR3 sequences, roughly a third seen once; the top ten hold around 4.2%. What was sequenced was naive CD8+ T cells from blood, with Jurkat cell RNA spiked in. Subset noted: FACS-sorted CD8+CD4-CCR7+CD45RA+ naive T cells. The receptors shown here come from a human donor in good health. Some libraries in this study had Jurkat cell RNA spiked in.

In its sample, this clonotype was seen a few times. The rearrangement joins TRBV9 to TRBJ2-7; either TRBD1 or TRBD2 may supply D (5 bases each). Trimming cost V 4 bases and J 6 bases, with 20 bases left between them. Germline CDR1 and CDR2: SGDLS and YYNGEE. This CDR3 region has 15 residues. CDR3 loop: CASSPQPGPSSEQYF. The CDR3 coding sequence is TGTGCCAGCAGCCCTCAACCGGGACCCTCGTCCGAGCAGTACTTC.

This clonotype came up many times. The chain couples TRBV7-9 to TRBJ2-2; D might be TRBD1 (5 bases). V was clipped by 3 bases and J by 1 base, with 18 bases between them. Looked up from germline, CDR1 is SEHNR and CDR2 is FQNEAQ (reference sequence). This CDR3 comprises 18 residues. CDR3 in amino acids: CASSFPGWQGENTGELFF. The CDR3 DNA sequence: TGTGCCAGCAGCTTCCCTGGGTGGCAGGGCGAGAACACCGGGGAGCTGTTTTTT.

In the case of this clonotype: The limits of the CDR3 on the DNA are not certain, so only TCRdb's listed CDR3 is given. This chain links TRBV19 with TRBJ1-5; the table names TRBD1, a call not compared with the DNA. Germline assignment: CDR1 LNHDA and CDR2 SQIVND (reference sequence). The CDR3 spans 15 amino acids, including both terminal residues. The CDR3: CASSWGRGSNQPPHF.

This clonotype was seen ten or more times. The chain links TRBV7-9 to TRBJ1-1, with TRBD1 matching over 8 bases. Trimming cost V 6 bases and J 6 bases; bases outside gene matches: 3. The CDR3 sequence is 12 residues long. The germline gives CDR1 SEHNR, CDR2 FQNEAQ (reference sequence). The CDR3 reads CASRGQGPEAFF. CDR3 sequence (DNA): TGTGCCAGCAGAGGACAGGGTCCTGAAGCTTTCTTT.

Details on this clonotype: Its ends do not fully match the called genes, so a read error is possible. This chain links TRBV5-3 with TRBJ1-5, with unresolved D. TRBV5-3 is filed as an ORF, its function uncertain. The CDR3 covers 14 residues. CDR3 DNA: TGTGCCAGCAGCTTGGACCCTGCCTGCGAGCCCCAGCATTTT. Protein: CASSLDPACEPQHF.

With regard to this clonotype: A read error may be the cause here, since a much bigger clone is one base away. This chain uses TRBV5-6 with TRBJ2-3; D may be TRBD2 (6 bases). In germline, CDR1 is SGHDT, CDR2 YYEEEE. This CDR3 has 14 amino acids. For the CDR3, the DNA is TGTGCCAGCGGCTTGGGGATCCCGGGACTCGCCCAGTATTTT. It codes for CASGLGIPGLAQYF.

Comments on this clonotype: A much larger clone differs from this one at a single base, so this may be a read error. This rearrangement joins TRBV7-2 to TRBJ2-3; D is undetermined. The CDR3 loop spans 16 amino acids. The germline V and J ends were trimmed by 2 bases and 2 bases, with 14 bases remaining between them. Germline V lookup: CDR1 SGHTA, CDR2 FQGNSA. As DNA, the CDR3 is TGTGCCAGCAGCTTATTCGGCGCGGAGTTCACAGATACGCAGTATTTT. Residues: CASSLFGAEFTDTQYF.

This clonotype came up many times. The chain employs TRBV12-3 or TRBV12-4 and TRBJ2-1; D is perhaps TRBD2 (5 bases). The CDR3 is 14 amino acids. V gave up 6 bases and J gave up 4 bases, with 13 bases separating them. As DNA, the CDR3 is TGTGCCAGCAGGGGAGACTACCATTACAATGAGCAGTTCTTC. Residues: CASRGDYHYNEQFF.

In regard to this clonotype: A read error may explain this, as a much larger clone is one base away. The V and J genes are TRBV5-1 and TRBJ2-6; D remains unclear. This CDR3 is built from 14 residues. The germline V gene has CDR1 SGHRS and CDR2 YFSETQ. Trimming shortened V by 7 bases and J by 4 bases, and 12 bases separated the two germline ends. CDR3 sequence reads: CASAPWPGANVLTF. CDR3 in DNA: TGCGCCAGCGCCCCTTGGCCCGGGGCCAACGTCCTGACTTTC.

This clonotype was observed many times. The V call is TRBV28, the J call TRBJ1-1, with D unresolved. V gave up 6 bases and J gave up 4 bases, with 9 bases separating them. This CDR3 has 12 residues. Germline CDR1 reads MDHEN; CDR2 reads SYDVKM. The CDR3 here is CASRPDGTEAFF. The CDR3 coding sequence is TGTGCCAGCAGACCTGACGGCACTGAAGCTTTCTTT.

About this clonotype itself: The junction departs from the called germline gene at one end, perhaps through a read error. The V call is TRBV4-3, the J call TRBJ2-6; possible D gene TRBD1, 5 bases. This CDR3 comprises 15 residues. Germline assignment: CDR1 LGHNA and CDR2 YSLEER. The CDR3 here is CASSQDFSGASVLTF. CDR3 coding DNA: TGCGCCAGCAGCCAAGATTTTTCTGGGGCCAGCGTCCTGACTTTC.

This clonotype was counted between two and nine times. The chain uses TRBV7-8 and TRBJ2-5; D not certain. V was pared by 5 bases and J by 5 bases, with 18 bases between. Germline CDR1 is SGHVS and CDR2 is FQNEAQ. The length of the CDR3 is 15 residues. This chain's CDR3 is CASSDPPRKRETQYF. The CDR3 nucleotides read TGTGCCAGCAGCGACCCCCCCCGGAAGAGGGAGACCCAGTACTTC.

This clonotype was counted between two and nine times. The rearrangement uses TRBV4-3 and TRBJ1-6, with TRBD1 matching 8 bases. Looked up from germline, CDR1 is LGHNA and CDR2 is YSLEER. The CDR3 sequence is 15 residues long. The V segment lost 1 base and the J segment 9 bases; nucleotides outside the gene matches: 5. CDR3: CASSQGTGMGSPLHF. For the CDR3, the DNA is TGCGCCAGCAGCCAAGGGACAGGGATGGGTTCACCCCTCCACTTT.

In this sample, this clonotype turned up a few times. This sequence joins TRBV9 and TRBJ2-3; D might be TRBD1 (6 bases). CDR3 length: 14 amino acids. Looked up from germline, CDR1 is SGDLS and CDR2 is YYNGEE. The ends were cut back, 2 bases at V and 5 bases at J, with 12 bases in the middle. The CDR3 nucleotides are TGTGCCAGCAGCGTCCCAGAGACAGGAGATACGCAGTATTTT. It translates to CASSVPETGDTQYF.

This clonotype has at least ten counts. The chain has TRBV7-9 and TRBJ2-2; D gene ambiguous. The CDR3 is 13 residues long. CDR1 SEHNR and CDR2 FQNEAQ come from the germline V gene (reference sequence). Between the trimmed V and J ends, which lost 1 base and 2 bases, there was a span of 2 bases. CDR3 nucleotide sequence: TGTGCCAGCAGCTTAGACAACACCGGGGAGCTGTTTTTT. This gives the protein CASSLDNTGELFF.